This T cell receptor (beta chain) came from a study of T cells after yellow fever vaccination (dated by TCRdb to 2018 to 2020). Regarding the research as a whole: The SMART-Seq v4 Ultra Low Input RNA kit was used to prepare libraries from fractions with low cell numbers. The cohort comprised two healthy male donors, one aged 18 to 29 and one aged 30 to 39 years. Blood samples were taken at several timepoints before and after primary and secondary immunization, and bulk PBMC replicates and cell subsets were isolated. Bulk TCR alpha and beta repertoires were sequenced longitudinally to track T-cell clones before and after primary and booster YFV17D yellow fever vaccination.

TCR cDNA was synthesized by 5'RACE template switching, through which a universal primer site and unique molecular identifiers were introduced. Priming for cDNA synthesis came from both the TCR alpha and TCR beta constant segments. Library amplification involved two PCR steps, and the second step added sample barcodes and sequencing adapters. Sequencing of the libraries was done on either Illumina HiSeq 2500 (2x100 bp) or NovaSeq (2x150 bp). Concerning the study's data processing: Demultiplexing of reads and collapsing into UMI consensus sequences were performed with MIGEC, and V(D)J alignment was carried out with MiXCR. Vaccine-responding clonotypes were defined with edgeR using replicate PBMC samples, requiring FDR below 0.01 and a log2 fold change above 5 up to day 15. Bulk clonotypes were assigned CD4 or CD8 identity according to which sequenced CD4 or CD8 repertoire held them at higher abundance. TCRdb reworked the public reads: Q25 trimming with fastp, MiXCR clone assembly, productive beta chains retained. All rows with the same CDR3 protein become a single entry with the most common DNA and genes. For this entry, the V and J calls and clone size follow TCRdb and not the study's own pipeline. The sample data list 300,000 to 450,000 distinct CDR3 sequences, and 6.2% of these were observed just once. The top ten clones comprise about 15% of the sample.

Overall results and qualifications from the work: After the booster, most clones that had expanded after primary vaccination were detected again (about 97% of CD4 and around nine tenths of CD8), suggesting broad maintenance of memory. Because the study included only a couple of donors, the extent to which the findings can be generalized is limited. A small fraction of clonotypes appeared in both the CD4 and CD8 compartments, likely as a result of convergent recombination. Compared with the primary T-cell response, the secondary T-cell response was faster but weaker, reaching its peak on day 5 rather than on day 15. Because abundant contaminating clonotypes from the bulk population could be contained in FACS-sorted repertoires, computational filtering was required.

This clonotype was seen more than once but under ten times. Its specific antigen is unknown. Base quality data are lacking; no much larger clone is found one base away. Between the V and J ends, shortened by 2 bases and 8 bases respectively, the junction contains 13 bases. The CDR3 goes from the cysteine to the phenylalanine over 14 residues. The DNA shown is the 42-base CDR3, in frame from base 1. Looking up the germline V gene yields CDR1 MGHRA and CDR2 YSYEKL. The treatment or condition label on this specimen signifies: live attenuated yellow fever vaccine strain. Two biological replicates of bulk PBMCs were collected at each blood-draw timepoint. A standard Ficoll-Paque protocol was used to isolate PBMCs from peripheral blood. RNA was extracted with TriZol from bulk PBMCs, CD4 and CD8 fractions, and dextramer-positive and dextramer-negative fractions.

The source of this sequence is a man aged 25 to 40 who received the YFV17D yellow fever vaccine. The V gene is TRBV4-1 and the J gene is TRBJ2-1; tentative D gene TRBD1, with 5 bases matching. This specimen consisted of PBMCs, obtained 5 days after the yellow fever booster vaccination. The nucleotide sequence is TGCGCCAGCAGCCAACCGGTGGGGCCAGATGAGCAGTTCTTC. It codes for CASSQPVGPDEQFF.